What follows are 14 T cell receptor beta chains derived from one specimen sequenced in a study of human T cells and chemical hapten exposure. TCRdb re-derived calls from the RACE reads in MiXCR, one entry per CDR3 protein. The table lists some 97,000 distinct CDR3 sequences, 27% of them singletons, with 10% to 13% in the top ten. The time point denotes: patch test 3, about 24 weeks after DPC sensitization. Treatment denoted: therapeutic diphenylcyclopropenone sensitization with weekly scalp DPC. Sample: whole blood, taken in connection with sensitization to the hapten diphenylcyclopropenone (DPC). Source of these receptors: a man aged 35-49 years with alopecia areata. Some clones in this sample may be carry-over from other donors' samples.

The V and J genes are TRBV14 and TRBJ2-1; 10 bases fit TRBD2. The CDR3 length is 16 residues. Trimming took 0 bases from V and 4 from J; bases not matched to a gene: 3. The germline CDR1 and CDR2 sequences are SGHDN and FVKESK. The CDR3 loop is CASSQETSGWYNEQFF. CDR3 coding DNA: TGTGCCAGCAGCCAAGAGACTAGCGGGTGGTACAATGAGCAGTTCTTC. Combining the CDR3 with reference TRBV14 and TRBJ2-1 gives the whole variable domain EAGVTQFPSHSVIEKGQTVTLRCDPISGHDNLYWYRRVMGKEIKFLLHFVKESKQDESGMPNNRFLAERTGGTYSTLKVQPAELEDSGVYFCASSQETSGWYNEQFFGPGTRLTVL.

This CDR3 is CASTEDRQETQYF. As DNA, the CDR3 is TGTGCCAGCACCGAGGACAGACAAGAGACCCAGTACTTC. The chain links TRBV7-9 to TRBJ2-5; TRBD1 might be the D (6 bases). Germline V gene lookup returns CDR1 SEHNR and CDR2 FQNEAQ (reference sequence). The CDR3 consists of 13 residues. V lost 7 bases to trimming and J lost 2 bases, with 11 bases between them. Full variable domain (outside the CDR3, taken from reference TRBV7-9 and TRBJ2-5): DTGVSQNPRHKITKRGQNVTFRCDPISEHNRLYWYRQTLGQGPEFLTYFQNEAQLEKSRLLSDRFSAERPKGSFSTLEIQRTEQGDSAMYLCASTEDRQETQYFGPGTRLLVL.

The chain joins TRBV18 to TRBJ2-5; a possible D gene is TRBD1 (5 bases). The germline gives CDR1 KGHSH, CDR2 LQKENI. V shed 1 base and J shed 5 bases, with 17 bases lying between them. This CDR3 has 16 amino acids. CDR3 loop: CASSPLGASRVETQYF. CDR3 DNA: TGTGCCAGCTCACCACTGGGCGCTTCCAGGGTGGAGACCCAGTACTTC.

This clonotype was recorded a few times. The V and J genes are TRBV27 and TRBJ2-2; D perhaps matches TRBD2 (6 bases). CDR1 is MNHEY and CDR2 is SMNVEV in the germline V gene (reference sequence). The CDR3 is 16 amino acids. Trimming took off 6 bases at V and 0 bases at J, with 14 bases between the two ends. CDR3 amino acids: CASRTSGRTNTGELFF. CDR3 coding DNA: TGTGCCAGCAGAACGAGTGGGAGGACGAACACCGGGGAGCTGTTTTTT.

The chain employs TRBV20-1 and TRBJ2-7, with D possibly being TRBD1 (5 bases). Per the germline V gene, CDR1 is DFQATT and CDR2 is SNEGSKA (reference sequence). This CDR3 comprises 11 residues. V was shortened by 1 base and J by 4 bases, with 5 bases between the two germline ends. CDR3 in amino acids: CSARAGYEQYF. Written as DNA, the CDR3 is TGCAGTGCTAGAGCAGGGTACGAGCAGTACTTC.

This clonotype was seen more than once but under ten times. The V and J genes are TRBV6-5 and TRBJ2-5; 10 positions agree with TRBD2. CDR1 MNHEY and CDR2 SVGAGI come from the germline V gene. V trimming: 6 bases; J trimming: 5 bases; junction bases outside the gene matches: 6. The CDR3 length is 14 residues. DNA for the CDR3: TGTGCCAGCAGACTTAGCGGGAGGATCGAGACCCAGTACTTC. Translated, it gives CASRLSGRIETQYF.

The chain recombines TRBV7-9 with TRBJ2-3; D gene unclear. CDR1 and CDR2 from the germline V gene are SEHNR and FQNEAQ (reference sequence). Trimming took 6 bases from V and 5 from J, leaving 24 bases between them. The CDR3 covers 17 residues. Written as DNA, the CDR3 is TGTGCCAGCAGTCCCCCCACAAGGTCCCACGACGAAGATACGCAGTATTTT. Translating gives CASSPPTRSHDEDTQYF.

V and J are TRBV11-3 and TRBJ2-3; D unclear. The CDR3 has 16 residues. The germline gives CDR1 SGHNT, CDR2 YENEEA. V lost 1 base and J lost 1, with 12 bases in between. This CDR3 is CASSLGSGLGTDTQYF. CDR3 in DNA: TGTGCCAGCAGCTTAGGATCGGGTCTCGGCACAGATACGCAGTATTTT.

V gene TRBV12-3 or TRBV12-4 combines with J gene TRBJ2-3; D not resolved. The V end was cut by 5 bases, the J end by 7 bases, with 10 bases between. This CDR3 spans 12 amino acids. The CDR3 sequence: CASSGLGHTQYF. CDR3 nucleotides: TGTGCCAGCAGTGGGCTTGGACATACGCAGTATTTT.

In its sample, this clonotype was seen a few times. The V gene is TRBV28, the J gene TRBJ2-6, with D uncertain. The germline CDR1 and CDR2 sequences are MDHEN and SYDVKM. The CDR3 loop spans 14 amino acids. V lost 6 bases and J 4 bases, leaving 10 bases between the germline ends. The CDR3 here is CASRSAEGANVLTF. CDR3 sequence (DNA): TGTGCCAGCAGATCGGCCGAGGGGGCCAACGTCCTGACTTTC.

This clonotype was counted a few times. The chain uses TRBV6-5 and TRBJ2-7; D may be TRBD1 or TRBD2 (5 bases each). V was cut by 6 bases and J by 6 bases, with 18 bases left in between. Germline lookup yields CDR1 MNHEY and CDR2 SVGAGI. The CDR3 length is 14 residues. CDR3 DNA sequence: TGTGCCAGCAGAGCCTTGGGGGAGAGTTTCGAGCAGTACTTC. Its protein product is CASRALGESFEQYF.

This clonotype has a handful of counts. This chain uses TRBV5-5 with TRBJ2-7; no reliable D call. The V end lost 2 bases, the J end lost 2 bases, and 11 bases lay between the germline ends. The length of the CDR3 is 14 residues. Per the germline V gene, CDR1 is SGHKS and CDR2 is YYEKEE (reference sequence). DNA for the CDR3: TGTGCCAGCAGCTTAGGGTGGAATGCCTACGAGCAGTACTTC. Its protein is CASSLGWNAYEQYF.

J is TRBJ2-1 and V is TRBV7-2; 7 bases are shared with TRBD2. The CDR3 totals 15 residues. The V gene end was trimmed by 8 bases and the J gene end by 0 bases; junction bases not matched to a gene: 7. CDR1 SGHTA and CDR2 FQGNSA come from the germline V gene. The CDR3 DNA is TGTGCCAGCGGTGGGGGGGGAAGCTCCTACAATGAGCAGTTCTTC. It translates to CASGGGGSSYNEQFF.

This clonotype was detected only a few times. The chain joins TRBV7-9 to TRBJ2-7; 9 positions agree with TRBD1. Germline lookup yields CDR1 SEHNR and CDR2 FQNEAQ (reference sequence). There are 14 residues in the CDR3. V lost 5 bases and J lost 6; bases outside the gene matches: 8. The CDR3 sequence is CASSRGQGAPEQYF. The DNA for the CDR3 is TGTGCCAGCAGCCGGGGACAGGGCGCCCCCGAGCAGTACTTC.